The 9 T cell receptor beta chains below come from one sample, sequenced in a study of blood T cell repertoires in COVID-19 (dated by TCRdb to about 2020). The method behind the library was the immunoSEQ multiplex PCR assay. As stored in TCRdb, this immuneACCESS dataset retains in-frame rearrangements with V and J assigned. A fraction of the clones does not appear; measured against another copy, unresolved V genes explain less than half of the discrepancy, and the remainder lacks a known reason. The sample table records 85,000 to 90,000 clones; roughly three quarters of these occur just once. Roughly 12% of the sample comes from the top ten. Sequencing was carried out using peripheral blood. These receptors originate from a man in his 70s with acute or convalescent COVID-19.

The genes are TRBV30 and TRBJ1-2, with 9 bases identical to TRBD1. The V segment lost 3 bases and the J segment 8 bases; nucleotides outside the gene matches: 13. From germline, CDR1 is GTSNPN and CDR2 SVGIG (reference sequence). The CDR3 totals 15 residues. CDR3: CAWRNLQGAIWGYTF. CDR3 sequence (DNA): TGTGCCTGGAGGAACCTACAGGGGGCAATCTGGGGCTACACCTTC.

The gene calls are TRBV5-5 and TRBJ1-3, with TRBD1 matching over 12 bases. This CDR3 has 17 amino acids. V lost 3 bases to trimming and J lost 1 base; unmatched junction nucleotides: 5. In germline, CDR1 is SGHKS, CDR2 YYEKEE (reference sequence). CDR3 nucleotide sequence: TGTGCCAGCAGCTCGACGGGACAGGGGGCATCTGGAAACACCATATATTTT. This encodes CASSSTGQGASGNTIYF.

This chain uses TRBV7-9 with TRBJ2-3; TRBD2 agrees at 13 bases. The CDR3 contains 16 residues. Losses at the gene ends were 3 bases for V and 5 bases for J; bases not matched to a gene: 5. The germline gives CDR1 SEHNR, CDR2 FQNEAQ (reference sequence). The CDR3 DNA reads TGTGCCAGCAGCTTCAGGACTAGCGGGGGAGAAGATACGCAGTATTTT. Residues: CASSFRTSGGEDTQYF.

V and J are TRBV18 and TRBJ2-3; D is possibly TRBD2 (6 bases). CDR1 is KGHSH, CDR2 LQKENI, per germline. The CDR3 is made up of 15 amino acids. V was shortened by 1 base and J by 2 bases, with 10 bases between the two germline ends. The CDR3 bases are TGTGCCAGCTCACCACTCGCGGGGACCACAGATACGCAGTATTTT. Translating it yields CASSPLAGTTDTQYF. The complete variable domain, with remaining parts taken from reference TRBV18 and TRBJ2-3, reads NAGVMQNPRHLVRRRGQEARLRCSPMKGHSHVYWYRQLPEEGLKFMVYLQKENIIDESGMPKERFSAEFPKEGPSILRIQQVVRGDSAAYFCASSPLAGTTDTQYFGPGTRLTVL.

The chain couples TRBV24-1 to TRBJ1-2; possible D gene TRBD1, 5 bases. CDR1 is KGHDR and CDR2 is SFDVKD in the germline V gene. CDR3 length: 12 amino acids. Trimming took 5 bases from V and 5 from J, leaving 8 bases between them. In DNA form, the CDR3 reads TGTGCCACCAGTGCCCCAGGGTATGGCTACACCTTC. It translates to CATSAPGYGYTF.

The chain has TRBV4-1 and TRBJ1-5, with unresolved D. The V gene lost 3 bases and the J gene lost 0 bases, with 9 bases spanning the gap. Germline assignment: CDR1 MGHRA and CDR2 YSYEKL. This CDR3 region has 15 residues. The CDR3 protein is CASSQEVYSNQPQHF. The CDR3 DNA follows: TGCGCCAGCAGCCAGGAGGTTTATAGCAATCAGCCCCAGCATTTT.

The chain links TRBV5-1 to TRBJ2-2; perhaps TRBD2 as D (6 bases). Trimming removed 0 bases at V and 4 bases at J, with 7 bases between. Germline V CDR1 and CDR2: SGHRS, YFSETQ. There are 14 residues in the CDR3. The CDR3 reads CASSLGGGTGELFF. The CDR3 DNA follows: TGCGCCAGCAGCTTGGGGGGAGGCACCGGGGAGCTGTTTTTT.

The table lists this clone with a count of one. This sequence joins TRBV7-2 and TRBJ2-3; D is unclear. The CDR3 totals 14 residues. CDR1 and CDR2 from the germline V gene are SGHTA and FQGNSA. The V and J ends lost 5 bases and 2 bases respectively, with 11 bases between them. The CDR3 is CASSPMESTDTQYF. CDR3 nucleotide sequence: TGTGCCAGCAGCCCAATGGAGTCCACAGATACGCAGTATTTT.

There are a few counts of this clone. This chain connects TRBV2 to TRBJ2-7; TRBD1 might be the D (5 bases). V dropped 7 bases and J dropped 4 bases, with 11 bases sitting between them. The CDR3 has 12 residues. Per germline, CDR1 SNHLY and CDR2 FYNNEI. CDR3 sequence reads: CASTGNGYEQYF. For the CDR3, the DNA is TGTGCCAGCACAGGGAATGGTTACGAGCAGTACTTC.